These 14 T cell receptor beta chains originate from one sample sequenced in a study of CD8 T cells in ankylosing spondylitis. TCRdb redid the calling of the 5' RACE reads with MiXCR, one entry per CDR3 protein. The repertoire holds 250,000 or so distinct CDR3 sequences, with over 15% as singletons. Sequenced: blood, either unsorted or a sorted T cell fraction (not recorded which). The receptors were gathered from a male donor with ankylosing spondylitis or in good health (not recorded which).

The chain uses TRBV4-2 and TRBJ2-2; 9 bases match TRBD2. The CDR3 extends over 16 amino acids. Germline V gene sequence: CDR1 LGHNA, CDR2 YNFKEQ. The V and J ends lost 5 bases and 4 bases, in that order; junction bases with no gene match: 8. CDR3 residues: CASSWTSVRVTGELFF. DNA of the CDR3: TGTGCCAGCAGCTGGACTAGCGTCAGAGTCACCGGGGAGCTGTTTTTT.

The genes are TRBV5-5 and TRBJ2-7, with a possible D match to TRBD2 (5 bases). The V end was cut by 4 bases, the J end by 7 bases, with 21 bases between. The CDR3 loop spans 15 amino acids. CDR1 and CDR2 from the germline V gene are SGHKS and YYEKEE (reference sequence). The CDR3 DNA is TGTGCCAGCAGCAAGGACTTCCCCGGAGTCAATGAGCAGTACTTC. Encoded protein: CASSKDFPGVNEQYF. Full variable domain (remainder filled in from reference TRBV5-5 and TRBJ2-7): DAGVTQSPTHLIKTRGQQVTLRCSPISGHKSVSWYQQVLGQGPQFIFQYYEKEERGRGNFPDRFSARQFPNYSSELNVNALLLGDSALYLCASSKDFPGVNEQYFGPGTRLTVT.

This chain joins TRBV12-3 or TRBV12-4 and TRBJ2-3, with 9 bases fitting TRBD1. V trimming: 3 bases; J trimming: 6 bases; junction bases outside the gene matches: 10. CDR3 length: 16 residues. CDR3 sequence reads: CASSFYTGGLGDTQYF. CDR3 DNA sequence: TGTGCCAGCAGTTTCTATACAGGGGGCCTCGGGGATACGCAGTATTTT.

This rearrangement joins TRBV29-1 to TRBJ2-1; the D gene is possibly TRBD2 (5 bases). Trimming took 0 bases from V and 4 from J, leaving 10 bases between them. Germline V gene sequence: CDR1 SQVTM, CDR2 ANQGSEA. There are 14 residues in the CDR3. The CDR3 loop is CSVEDPRTYNEQFF. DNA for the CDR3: TGCAGCGTTGAAGATCCGCGGACTTACAATGAGCAGTTCTTC.

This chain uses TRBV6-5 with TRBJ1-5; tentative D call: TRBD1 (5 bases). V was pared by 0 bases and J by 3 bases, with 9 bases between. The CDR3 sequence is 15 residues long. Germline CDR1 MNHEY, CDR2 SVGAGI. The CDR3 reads CASSYSQGINQPQHF. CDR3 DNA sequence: TGTGCCAGCAGTTACTCGCAGGGAATCAATCAGCCCCAGCATTTT.

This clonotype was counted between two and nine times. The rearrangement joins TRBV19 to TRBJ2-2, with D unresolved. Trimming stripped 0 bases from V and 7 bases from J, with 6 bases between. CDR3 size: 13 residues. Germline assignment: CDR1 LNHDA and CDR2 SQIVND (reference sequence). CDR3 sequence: CASSIDMGGELFF. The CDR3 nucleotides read TGTGCCAGTAGTATAGATATGGGCGGGGAGCTGTTTTTT.

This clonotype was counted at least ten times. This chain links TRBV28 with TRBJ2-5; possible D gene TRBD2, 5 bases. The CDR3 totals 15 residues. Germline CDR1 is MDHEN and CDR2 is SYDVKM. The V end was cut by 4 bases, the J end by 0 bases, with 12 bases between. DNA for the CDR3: TGTGCCAGCAGTTGGCCACGGGAAAACCAAGAGACCCAGTACTTC. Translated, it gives CASSWPRENQETQYF.

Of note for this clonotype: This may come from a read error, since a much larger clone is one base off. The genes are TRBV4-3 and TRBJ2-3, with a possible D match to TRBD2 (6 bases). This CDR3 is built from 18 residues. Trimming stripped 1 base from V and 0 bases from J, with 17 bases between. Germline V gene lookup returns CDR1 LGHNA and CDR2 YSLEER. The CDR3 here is CASSQGMGRDLSTDTQYF. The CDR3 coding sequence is TGCGCCAGCAGCCAAGGTATGGGGCGGGATCTAAGCACAGATACGCAGTATTTT.

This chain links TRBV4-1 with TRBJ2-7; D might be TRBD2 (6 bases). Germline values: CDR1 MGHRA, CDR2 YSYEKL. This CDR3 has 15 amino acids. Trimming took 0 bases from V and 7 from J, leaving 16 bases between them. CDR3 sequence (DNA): TGCGCCAGCAGCCAAGATGAGGGCGGGATGCGTGAGCAGTACTTC. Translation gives CASSQDEGGMREQYF.

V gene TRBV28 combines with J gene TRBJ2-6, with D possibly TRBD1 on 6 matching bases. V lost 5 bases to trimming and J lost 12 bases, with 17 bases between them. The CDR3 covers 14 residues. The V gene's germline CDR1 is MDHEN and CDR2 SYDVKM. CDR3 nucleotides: TGTGCCAGCAGTCGACTTCAGGGGTTGGGCGTCCTGACTTTC. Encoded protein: CASSRLQGLGVLTF. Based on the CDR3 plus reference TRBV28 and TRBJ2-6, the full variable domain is DVKVTQSSRYLVKRTGEKVFLECVQDMDHENMFWYRQDPGLGLRLIYFSYDVKMKEKGDIPEGYSVSREKKERFSLILESASTNQTSMYLCASSRLQGLGVLTFGAGSRLTVL.

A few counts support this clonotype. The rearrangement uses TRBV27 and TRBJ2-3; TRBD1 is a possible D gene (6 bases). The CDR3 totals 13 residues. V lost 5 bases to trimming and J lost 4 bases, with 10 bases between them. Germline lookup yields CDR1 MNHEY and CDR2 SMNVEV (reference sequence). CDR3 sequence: CASSVDSSDTQYF. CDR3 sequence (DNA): TGTGCCAGCAGTGTGGACAGCTCAGATACGCAGTATTTT.

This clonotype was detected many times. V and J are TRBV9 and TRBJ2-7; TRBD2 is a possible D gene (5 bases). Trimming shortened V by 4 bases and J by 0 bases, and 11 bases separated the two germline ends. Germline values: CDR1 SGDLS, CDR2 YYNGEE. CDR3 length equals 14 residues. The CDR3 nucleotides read TGTGCCAGCAGCTCCGGACTGAGCTCCTACGAGCAGTACTTC. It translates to CASSSGLSSYEQYF.

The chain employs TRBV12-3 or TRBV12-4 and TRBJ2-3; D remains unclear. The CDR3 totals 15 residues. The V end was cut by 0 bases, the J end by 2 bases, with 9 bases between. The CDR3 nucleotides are TGTGCCAGCAGTTTAGCTAGCACTTACACAGATACGCAGTATTTT. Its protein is CASSLASTYTDTQYF.

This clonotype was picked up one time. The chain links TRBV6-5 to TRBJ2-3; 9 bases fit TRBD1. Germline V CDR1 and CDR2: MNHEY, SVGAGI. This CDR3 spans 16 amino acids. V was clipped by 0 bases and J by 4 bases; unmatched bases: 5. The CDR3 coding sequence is TGTGCCAGCAGTTACTCGACAGGGGGGTTGGCAGATACGCAGTATTTT. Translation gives CASSYSTGGLADTQYF.